These T cell receptor beta chains were read from a single sample in a study of blood T cell repertoires in COVID-19. TCRdb's table, derived via immunoSEQ multiplex PCR, lists solely in-frame clones and lacks some. The sample lists some 380,000 clones, about 89% occurring once. The sequenced sample consisted of PBMCs or T cells enriched from blood (not recorded which). The receptor source for this set is a man aged 25 to 40 who had recovered from COVID-19. CDR3s include the opening cysteine and the closing phenylalanine or tryptophan. A D gene is named only where the DNA matches it firmly. Rows give clone size only sometimes, using once, few, many, or a class for an expanded clone.

clone size	J gene	D gene	V gene	CDR3 DNA	CDR3 protein
.	TRBJ2-5	TRBD2	TRBV9	TGTGCCAGCAGCCCAGGGACTAGCGGGGGGGGACAAGAGACCCAGTACTTC	CASSPGTSGGGQETQYF
.	TRBJ1-6	TRBD1	TRBV27	TGTGCCAGCAGTCAAGCAGGGGGAAGACCCCTCCACTTT	CASSQAGGRPLHF
.	TRBJ2-1	.	TRBV5-1	TGCGCCAGCAGCCCGGGGGGCCTACGCGGGGAGTTCTTC	CASSPGGLRGEFF
.	TRBJ1-1	.	TRBV27	TGTGCCAGCAGTTTATTTGGGGCCCAGAACACTGAAGCTTTCTTT	CASSLFGAQNTEAFF
.	TRBJ2-1	TRBD1	TRBV4-1	TGCGCCAGCAGATCCGGGACAGGTTCAAATGAGCAGTTCTTC	CASRSGTGSNEQFF
.	TRBJ2-1	TRBD1	TRBV4-1	TGCGCCAGCAGCCAAGAGTGGACAGGGCGAAATGAGCAGTTCTTC	CASSQEWTGRNEQFF
.	TRBJ1-4	.	TRBV20-1	TGCAGTGCTAGTGCAGGGGAAAAACTGTTTTTT	CSASAGEKLFF
.	TRBJ2-6	TRBD1	TRBV5-1	TGCGCCAGCAGCTCGTCTACAGGGGGCTCTGGGGCCAACGTCCTGACTTTC	CASSSSTGGSGANVLTF
.	TRBJ1-2	TRBD1	TRBV30	TGTGCCTGGAGTGCACGGACAGGGTCGACTCCAGACTATGGCTACACCTTC	CAWSARTGSTPDYGYTF
.	TRBJ1-4	.	TRBV29-1	TGCAGCTGCCAGGGTTCTAATGAAAAACTGTTTTTT	CSCQGSNEKLFF
.	TRBJ1-5	.	TRBV30	TGTGCCTGGAATACAGGGACGCAGCCCCAGCATTTT	CAWNTGTQPQHF
.	TRBJ2-5	TRBD1	TRBV7-9	TGTGCCAGCAGCTTAATGACTTTGAGGGGGCGAAAAGGAGAGACCCAGTACTTC	CASSLMTLRGRKGETQYF
once	TRBJ1-4	.	TRBV5-6	TGTGCCAGCAGCTTAGGAGCGATCGGTGAAAAACTGTTTTTT	CASSLGAIGEKLFF
.	TRBJ2-5	.	TRBV6-1	TGTGCCAGCAGCTGGCGACCCCAGGAATGGGAGACCCAGTACTTC	CASSWRPQEWETQYF
.	TRBJ2-5	TRBD2	TRBV25-1	TGTGCCAGCAGTGGAAGGACTAGCGGGGGCCGCTCAGAGACCCAGTACTTC	CASSGRTSGGRSETQYF
.	TRBJ2-5	.	TRBV3-1/TRBV3-2	TGTGCCAGCAGCCAAGAACGGAGGTACTTC	CASSQERRYF
.	TRBJ1-3	TRBD1	TRBV5-8	TGTGCCAGCAGCCAAATAACCGGGACAGTATTCTCTGGAAACACCATATATTTT	CASSQITGTVFSGNTIYF
.	TRBJ2-7	TRBD1	TRBV27	TGTGCCAGCGGGACCGGGACAGGAACCTACGAGCAGTACTTC	CASGTGTGTYEQYF
.	TRBJ1-1	TRBD1	TRBV5-1	TGCGCCAGCAGGGAAGGGACAGCCGAACGGGCTTTCTTT	CASREGTAERAFF
.	TRBJ1-1	.	TRBV30	TGTGCCTGGAACGGGAACACTGAAGCTTTCTTT	CAWNGNTEAFF
.	TRBJ2-7	TRBD1	TRBV5-8	TGTGCCAGCAGTCAGAGGACAGGGGGCTACGAGCAGTACTTC	CASSQRTGGYEQYF
.	TRBJ2-6	.	TRBV4-3	TGCGCCAGCAGCCAAGAGGGAGAAGCCTCTGGGGCCAACGTCCTGACTTTC	CASSQEGEASGANVLTF
once	TRBJ1-2	.	TRBV7-2	TGTGCCAGCAGCTTAGCATTTCCAGCTAACTATGGCTACACCTTC	CASSLAFPANYGYTF
.	TRBJ1-2	.	TRBV5-1	TGCGCCAGCAGCGCCTTGGGAGGCCTCGGCTACACCTTC	CASSALGGLGYTF
once	TRBJ2-7	TRBD1	TRBV10-3	TGTGCCGCGACGGGACAGCCCTACGAGCAGTACTTC	CAATGQPYEQYF
once	TRBJ2-1	TRBD2	TRBV19	TGTGCCAGCTCGGGACTAGCAAGGAATGAGCAGTTCTTC	CASSGLARNEQFF
.	TRBJ2-5	TRBD2	TRBV9	TGTGCCAGCAGCGTGGGGGGGACTAATCAAGAGACCCAGTACTTC	CASSVGGTNQETQYF
.	TRBJ1-6	.	TRBV27	TGTGCCAGCAAAGGAGAATTTAATTCACCCCTCCACTTT	CASKGEFNSPLHF
.	TRBJ2-2	TRBD2	TRBV14	TGTGCCAGCAGCCCGGGACTAGCGGCCGGGGAGCTGTTTTTT	CASSPGLAAGELFF
.	TRBJ1-1	.	TRBV3-1/TRBV3-2	TGTGCCAGCAGCCAAGCACAGACAATGAACACTGAAGCTTTCTTT	CASSQAQTMNTEAFF
.	TRBJ1-3	.	TRBV5-1	TGCGCCAGCACCCCAGACGGGGAGGCTGGAAACACCATATATTTT	CASTPDGEAGNTIYF
.	TRBJ2-3	.	TRBV10-3	TGTGCCATATCAGGCTTCACAGATACGCAGTATTTT	CAISGFTDTQYF
.	TRBJ1-5	.	TRBV6-2/TRBV6-3	TGTGCCAGCAGTTACTCGACGGGGGTTATGGGATATAGCAATCAGCCCCAGCATTTT	CASSYSTGVMGYSNQPQHF
.	TRBJ1-1	.	TRBV5-1	TGCGCCAGCAGCTTGGAAGTTGCCAAGGGGACTGAAGCTTTCTTT	CASSLEVAKGTEAFF
.	TRBJ1-6	.	TRBV9	TGTGCCAGCAGCTCACAGGGAAGGCTCCACTTT	CASSSQGRLHF
.	TRBJ1-4	.	TRBV9	TGTGCCAGCAGCGAGGACAGTGGGAAACTGTTTTTT	CASSEDSGKLFF
once	TRBJ1-4	.	TRBV7-9	TGTGCCAGCAGCTTAGGGCAGGGGCAAGGCTTAGAAGAAAAACTGTTTTTT	CASSLGQGQGLEEKLFF
.	TRBJ1-5	.	TRBV6-5	TGTGCCAGCAGAATTAAGCCTATGGGCAATCAGCCCCAGCATTTT	CASRIKPMGNQPQHF
.	TRBJ2-7	.	TRBV5-5	TGTGCCAGCAGCTTGGATCAGGGTTCCCTCTACGAGCAGTACTTC	CASSLDQGSLYEQYF